The entry that follows covers one T cell receptor (beta chain) sequence. Its target is not known. The time point is: patch test 2, 6 weeks after DPC sensitization. Described treatment: therapeutic diphenylcyclopropenone sensitization with weekly scalp DPC. The sample is drawn from a study of human T cells and chemical hapten exposure. Points from the study as a whole: TCRs whose frequency exceeded 1 in 1000 remained the same following DPC sensitization.

The CDR3 is 14 residues long. J was trimmed by 6 bases and V by 4 bases; bases with no gene match: 5. In germline, CDR1 is SGHAT, CDR2 FQNNGV. Using its own MiXCR run on the RACE reads, TCRdb lists one record per CDR3 protein. The table has 350,000 to 400,000 distinct CDR3 sequences, over 6% seen once. The sample was whole blood, taken in connection with sensitization to the hapten diphenylcyclopropenone (DPC). The V gene is TRBV11-2, the J gene TRBJ1-1; 10 nucleotides line up with TRBD1. This clonotype was obtained from a young woman with alopecia areata. Some clones in this sample may be carry-over from other donors' samples. Here the CDR3 reads CASSSGTGVPEAFF. The CDR3 bases are TGTGCCAGCAGCTCCGGGACAGGGGTCCCTGAAGCTTTCTTT. Using reference TRBV11-2 and TRBJ1-1 for the parts outside the CDR3, the full variable domain is EAGVAQSPRYKIIEKRQSVAFWCNPISGHATLYWYQQILGQGPKLLIQFQNNGVVDDSQLPKDRFSAERLKGVDSTLKIQPAKLEDSAVYLCASSSGTGVPEAFFGQGTRLTVV.